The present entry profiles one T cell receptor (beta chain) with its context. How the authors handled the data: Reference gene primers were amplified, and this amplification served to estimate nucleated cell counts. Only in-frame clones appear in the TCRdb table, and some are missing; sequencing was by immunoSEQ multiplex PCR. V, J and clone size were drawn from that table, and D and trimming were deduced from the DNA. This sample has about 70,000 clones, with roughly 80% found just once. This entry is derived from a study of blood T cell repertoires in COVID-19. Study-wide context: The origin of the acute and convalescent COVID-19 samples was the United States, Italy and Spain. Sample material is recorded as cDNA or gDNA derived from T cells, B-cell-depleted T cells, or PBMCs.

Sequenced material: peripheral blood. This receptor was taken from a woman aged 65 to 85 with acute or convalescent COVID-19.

CDR3 in amino acids: CASLDRDVYGYTF. CDR3 bases: TGTGCCAGCTTAGACAGGGACGTCTATGGCTACACCTTC. The genes are TRBV6-5 and TRBJ1-2, with 7 bases matching TRBD1. CDR1 is MNHEY and CDR2 is SVGAGI in the germline V gene. This CDR3 contains 13 residues. With V trimmed by 8 bases and J by 4 bases, 7 bases remained unmatched.